This T cell receptor (beta chain) comes out of a study of shared clonotypes between healthy human individuals. Looking at the study overall: Per-donor plates numbered three CD4 naive, three CD4 memory, two CD8 naive and one CD8 memory.

This table comes from immunoSEQ multiplex PCR, and its TCRdb copy is limited to in-frame clones, with some not included. The repertoire holds approximately 2.5 million clones, more than 85% seen once, with around 0.37% in the top ten. This CDR3 is built from 15 residues. Germline CDR1 is MNHEY and CDR2 is SVGAGI. The V and J ends lost 2 bases and 5 bases respectively, with 16 bases between them. What was sequenced was naive CD4+ T cells from PBMCs. Subset in this sample: CD45RA+ positively selected. This receptor was taken from a man aged 18-30 years in good health. Some clones in this sample may be carry-over from other donors' samples. V and J are TRBV6-5 and TRBJ2-7; the D call may be TRBD1 or TRBD2 (6 bases each). CDR3 amino acids: CASSYRLGGADEQYF. In DNA form, the CDR3 reads TGTGCCAGCAGTTACCGGCTGGGGGGCGCGGACGAGCAGTACTTC.